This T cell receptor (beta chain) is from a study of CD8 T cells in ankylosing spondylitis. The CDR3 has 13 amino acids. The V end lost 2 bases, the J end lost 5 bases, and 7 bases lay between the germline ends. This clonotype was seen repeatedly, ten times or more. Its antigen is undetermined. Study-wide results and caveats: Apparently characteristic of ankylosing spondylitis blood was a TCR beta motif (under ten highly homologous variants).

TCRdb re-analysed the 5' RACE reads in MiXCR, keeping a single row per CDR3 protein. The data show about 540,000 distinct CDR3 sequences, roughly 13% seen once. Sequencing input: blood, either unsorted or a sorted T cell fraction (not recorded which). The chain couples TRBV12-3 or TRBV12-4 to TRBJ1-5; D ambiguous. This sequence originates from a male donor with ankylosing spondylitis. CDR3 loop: CASSLSQDQPQHF. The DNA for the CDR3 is TGTGCCAGCAGTTTAAGCCAGGATCAGCCCCAGCATTTT.